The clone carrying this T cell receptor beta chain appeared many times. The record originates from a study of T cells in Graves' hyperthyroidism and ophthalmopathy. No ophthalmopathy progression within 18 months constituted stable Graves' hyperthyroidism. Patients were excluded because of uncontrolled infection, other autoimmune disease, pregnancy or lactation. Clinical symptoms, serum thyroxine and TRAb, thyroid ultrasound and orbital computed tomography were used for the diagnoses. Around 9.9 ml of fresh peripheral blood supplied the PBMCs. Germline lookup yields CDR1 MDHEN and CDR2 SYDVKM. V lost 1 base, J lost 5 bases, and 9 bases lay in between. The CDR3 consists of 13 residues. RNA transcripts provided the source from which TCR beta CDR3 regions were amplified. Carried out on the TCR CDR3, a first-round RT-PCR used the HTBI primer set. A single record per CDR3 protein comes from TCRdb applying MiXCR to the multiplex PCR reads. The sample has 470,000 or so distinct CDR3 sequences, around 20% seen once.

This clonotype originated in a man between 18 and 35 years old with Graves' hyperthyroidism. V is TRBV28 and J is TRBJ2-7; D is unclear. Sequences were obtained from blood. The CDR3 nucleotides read TGTGCCAGCAGTTTATTAGGCACCGACGAGCAGTACTTC. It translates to CASSLLGTDEQYF. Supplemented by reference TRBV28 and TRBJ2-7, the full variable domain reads DVKVTQSSRYLVKRTGEKVFLECVQDMDHENMFWYRQDPGLGLRLIYFSYDVKMKEKGDIPEGYSVSREKKERFSLILESASTNQTSMYLCASSLLGTDEQYFGPGTRLTVT.